The TCR beta chain described here comes from a study of blood T cell repertoires in COVID-19. Background on the study: The samples span acute and convalescent COVID-19 from the United States, Italy and Spain. The cDNA or gDNA used as material had been derived from T cells, B-cell-depleted T cells, or PBMCs.

Trimming at V came to 5 bases and at J to 1 base, leaving 11 bases not matched to a gene. The CDR3 runs to 17 residues. The V gene's germline CDR1 is SGHAT and CDR2 FQNNGV. The repertoire was sequenced with immunoSEQ multiplex PCR; TCRdb's copy has only in-frame clones and lacks some. The sample includes around 100,000 clones, approximately 81% of them seen just once. The clonotype was recovered from a human donor in a cohort sampled during active COVID-19. Sequenced input: peripheral blood. The V call is TRBV11-2, the J call TRBJ2-3, with 8 positions matching TRBD2. CDR3 residues: CASSVLRGAPGTDTQYF. CDR3 nucleotide sequence: TGTGCCAGCAGCGTCCTGCGGGGGGCTCCCGGCACAGATACGCAGTATTTT.